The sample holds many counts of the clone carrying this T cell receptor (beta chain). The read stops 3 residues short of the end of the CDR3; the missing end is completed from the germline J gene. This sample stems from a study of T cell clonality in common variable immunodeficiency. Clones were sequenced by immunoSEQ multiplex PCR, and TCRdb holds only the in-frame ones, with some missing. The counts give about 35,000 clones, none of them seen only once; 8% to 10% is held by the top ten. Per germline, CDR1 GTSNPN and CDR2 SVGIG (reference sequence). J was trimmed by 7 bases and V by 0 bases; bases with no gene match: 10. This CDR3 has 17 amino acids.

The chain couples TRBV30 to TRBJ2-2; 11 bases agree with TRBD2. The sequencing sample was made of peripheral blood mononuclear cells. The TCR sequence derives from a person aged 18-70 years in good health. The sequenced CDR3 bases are TGTGCCTGGAGTGTCGTTAGCGGGAGGGCCCTCGGCGGGGAG. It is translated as CAWSVVSGRALGGE. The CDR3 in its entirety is CAWSVVSGRALGGELFF.